This T cell receptor (beta chain) was obtained from a study of T-cell memory formation after mild COVID-19 (dated by TCRdb to the early 2020s). Study-level background: TCR sequence clusters from the two donors were largely donor specific. Two young, previously healthy adult volunteers made up the cohort, one male and one female. In a couple of donors, T-cell clones that expanded and contracted after mild COVID-19 were followed by sequencing TCRalpha and TCRbeta repertoires longitudinally.

As regards this clonotype: It has no known antigen specificity. No base quality values were provided; no much bigger clone lies one nucleotide off.

TCRdb names Illumina NovaSeq 6000 as the instrument used. cDNA libraries for TCRalpha and TCRbeta were prepared by 5'RACE using constant-segment primers, with sample barcodes and unique molecular identifiers added. RNA was extracted from every sample with Trizol reagent. Libraries were amplified in two PCR steps, with a second sample barcode and Illumina TruSeq adapters added in the second step. Sequencing of libraries was performed on an Illumina NovaSeq with 2 x 150 bp paired-end reads. Per the authors' processing: Reads were demultiplexed and collapsed into UMI-guided consensus sequences with migec v1.2.7. Using mixcr v2.1.11, UMI consensuses were aligned to TRA and TRB V and J templates and then assembled into clonotypes. Clonotypes were classified as expanded or contracted when called significant by both edgeR and NoisET, with noise models trained on biological replicates. For edgeR calls, the cutoffs were a false discovery rate-adjusted p below 0.01 and a log2 fold-change threshold of 1. As an exploratory analysis of dynamics, PCA with hierarchical clustering was applied to max-normalized trajectories of the 1000 most abundant clonotypes. Each responding clone was given a CD4 or CD8 phenotype based on the CD4+ and CD8+ repertoires, which had been sequenced separately. TCRdb reworked the public reads: Q25 trimming with fastp, MiXCR clone assembly, productive beta chains retained. Rows matching on CDR3 protein sequence are summarized as one entry with the most common DNA and genes. V and J calls and clone size were set by TCRdb, not the authors. This sample lists 280,000 or so distinct CDR3 sequences; 15% to 20% were detected once. Around 23% of the sample lies in the top ten.

Counted from cysteine to phenylalanine, this CDR3 has 16 amino acids. The retained sequence is limited to the CDR3, 48 bases, with the frame set at the first base. Trimming takes 2 bases off V and 5 bases off J; junction bases not matched to a gene: 11. Reading the germline V gene gives CDR1 SGHRS and CDR2 YFSETQ. Study-wide findings and limitations: The detection of some responding clones in pre-infection memory suggests that pre-existing cross-reactive memory T cells joined the SARS-CoV-2 response. Contracting CD4+ clones were found mainly in CM and EM memory subsets, while CD8+ clones were enriched in EMRA. Clones that contracted from day 15 to 85 showed balanced CD4/CD8 phenotypes, whereas a second wave of clones that expanded from day 15 to 37 leaned towards CD4+. Only a couple of mild cases were covered in the study, and larger cohorts including severe cases with pre-infection samples were considered necessary. The second-wave clones that peaked on day 37 were not confirmed to be SARS-CoV-2 specific.

Ficoll-Paque density gradient centrifugation was the method used to isolate PBMCs. The specimen sequenced was PBMCs or a T cell subset sorted from them (not recorded which). The sequence came from a man between 18 and 35 years old who had mild COVID-19 (a few samples of this study predate the infection). The sample titles of this study are shuffled in the database, so cell type and time point are left out; the donor was told from shared clones. The sequence links TRBV5-1 to TRBJ2-5; 8 central bases correspond to TRBD2. The bases read TGCGCCAGCAGCTTTGTTCCGCGGGGGGTTAAGGAGACCCAGTACTTC. Its translation is CASSFVPRGVKETQYF.